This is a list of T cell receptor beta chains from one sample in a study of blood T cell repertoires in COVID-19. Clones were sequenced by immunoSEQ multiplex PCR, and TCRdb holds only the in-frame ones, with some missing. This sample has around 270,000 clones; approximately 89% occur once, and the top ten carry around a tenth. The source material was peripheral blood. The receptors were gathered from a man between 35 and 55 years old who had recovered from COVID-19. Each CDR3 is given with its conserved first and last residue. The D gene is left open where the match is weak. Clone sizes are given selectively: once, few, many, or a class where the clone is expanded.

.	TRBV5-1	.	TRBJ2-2	TGCGCCAGCAGCTTCACGTCAGGGGTTGCCGGGGAGCTGTTTTTT	CASSFTSGVAGELFF
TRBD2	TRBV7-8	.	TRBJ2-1	TGTGCCAGCAGCTTACTGGCTAGCGGGCCCAGCTCCTACAATGAGCAGTTCTTC	CASSLLASGPSSYNEQFF
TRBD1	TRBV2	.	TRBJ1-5	TGTGCCAGCAGCCAGGGACAGGGGGCGAATGGGAATCAGCCCCAGCATTTT	CASSQGQGANGNQPQHF
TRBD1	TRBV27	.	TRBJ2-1	TGTGCCAGCAGTACCCGGGACAGGGGGTTCAATGAGCAGTTCTTC	CASSTRDRGFNEQFF
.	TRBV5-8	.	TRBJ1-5	TGTGCCAGCAGCCCCAGGAGGGTTAGCAATCAGCCCCAGCATTTT	CASSPRRVSNQPQHF
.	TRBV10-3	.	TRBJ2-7	TGTGCCACATTAGCGGAGAACTACGAGCAGTACTTC	CATLAENYEQYF
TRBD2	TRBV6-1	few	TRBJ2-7	TGTGCCAGCAGTGAATTGGGTACTAGCGGGAGCCAGTACTTC	CASSELGTSGSQYF
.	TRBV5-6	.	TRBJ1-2	TGTGCCAGCAGCATGAGGGGGGGTAATCGGAACTATGGCTACACCTTC	CASSMRGGNRNYGYTF
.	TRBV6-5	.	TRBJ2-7	TGTGCCAGCAGTTACTCGGACCCCGAGGGCTACGAGCAGTACTTC	CASSYSDPEGYEQYF
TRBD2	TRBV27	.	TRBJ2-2	TGTGCCAGCAGCCCCATCAAGCCAGCGGGACTAGCCGGGGAGCTGTTTTTT	CASSPIKPAGLAGELFF
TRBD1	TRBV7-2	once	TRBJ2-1	TGTGCCAGCAGCTCCGGGACAGGGGTGCGCAATGAGCAGTTCTTC	CASSSGTGVRNEQFF
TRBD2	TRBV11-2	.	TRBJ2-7	TGTGCCAGCACCCATAGCGGGTCGGGGGAGCAGTACTTC	CASTHSGSGEQYF
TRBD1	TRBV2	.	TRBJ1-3	TGTGCCAGCTCACGACAGGGCTCTGGAAACACCATATATTTT	CASSRQGSGNTIYF
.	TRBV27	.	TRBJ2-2	TGTGCCAGCAGGAGACGGGGGACCGGGGAGCTGTTTTTT	CASRRRGTGELFF
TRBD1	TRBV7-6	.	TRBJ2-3	TGTGCCAGCAGCCTGAACAGGGGGAGGACAGATACGCAGTATTTT	CASSLNRGRTDTQYF
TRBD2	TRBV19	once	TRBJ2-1	TGTGCCACATCTAGCGGGGGGGCGTCCTACAATGAGCAGTTCTTC	CATSSGGASYNEQFF
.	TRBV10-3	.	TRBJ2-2	TGTGCCATCGGACAGAGGGCGTACGGGGAGCTGTTTTTT	CAIGQRAYGELFF
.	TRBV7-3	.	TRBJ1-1	TGTGCCAGCAGCCCCCCCGCTCGGGTTTGGAACACTGAAGCTTTCTTT	CASSPPARVWNTEAFF
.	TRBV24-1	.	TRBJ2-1	TGTGCCACCAGTGATCCCAGCGAGGGTTCGGGTAATGAGCAGTTCTTC	CATSDPSEGSGNEQFF
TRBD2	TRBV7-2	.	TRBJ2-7	TGTGCCAGCAGCTTACCGACCGGGACTAGCGGCTACGAGCAGTACTTC	CASSLPTGTSGYEQYF
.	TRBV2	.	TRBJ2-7	TGTGCCAGCAGCGGCGGCGTTTCCTACGAGCAGTACTTC	CASSGGVSYEQYF
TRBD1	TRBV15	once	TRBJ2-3	TGTGCCACCAGCAGGGGACAGACAGATACGCAGTATTTT	CATSRGQTDTQYF
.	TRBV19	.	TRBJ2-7	TGTGCCAGTAGCCCCTCACATCGCTCTTCCTACGAGCAGTACTTC	CASSPSHRSSYEQYF
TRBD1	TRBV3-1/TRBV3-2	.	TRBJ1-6	TGTGCCAGCAGCCAGCAGGGGGCCTATAATTCACCCCTCCACTTT	CASSQQGAYNSPLHF
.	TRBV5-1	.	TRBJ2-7	TGCGCCAGCAGCTTGGACAGTTACGGCGAGCAGTACTTC	CASSLDSYGEQYF
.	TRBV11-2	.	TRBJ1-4	TGTGCCAGCAGCCCCCAGACTAATGAAAAACTGTTTTTT	CASSPQTNEKLFF
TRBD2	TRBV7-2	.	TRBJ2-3	TGTGCCAGCAGCATAACTAGCGGATATGGGGATACGCAGTATTTT	CASSITSGYGDTQYF
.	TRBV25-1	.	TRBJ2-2	TGTGCCACCCCAGGGGCCCACGGGGAGCTGTTTTTT	CATPGAHGELFF
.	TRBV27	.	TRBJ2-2	TGTGCCAGCAGTTTATCGTCTTATTCCCCCGGGGAGCTGTTTTTT	CASSLSSYSPGELFF
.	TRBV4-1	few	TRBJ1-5	TGCGCCAGCAGCCAAGACAGGGTCGGCAATCAGCCCCAGCATTTT	CASSQDRVGNQPQHF
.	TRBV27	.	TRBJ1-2	TGTGCCAGCAGTTTTGGGGGGGGCTATGGCTACACCTTC	CASSFGGGYGYTF
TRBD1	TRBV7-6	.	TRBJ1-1	TGTGCCAGCAGCTTAACTTTCGGGACAGGGATCAACACTGAAGCTTTCTTT	CASSLTFGTGINTEAFF
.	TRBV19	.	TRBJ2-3	TGTGCCAGTAGTATTACAGGGTTGGATACGCAGTATTTT	CASSITGLDTQYF
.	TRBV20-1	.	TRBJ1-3	TGCAGTGCGACGACTTCAAACACCATATATTTT	CSATTSNTIYF
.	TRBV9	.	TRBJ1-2	TGTGCCAGCAGCGTAGACCGGCAGGGCGAAAACTATGGCTACACCTTC	CASSVDRQGENYGYTF
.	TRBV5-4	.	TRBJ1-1	TGTGCCAGCAGCTTGGAATCAGGGCGCATGAACACTGAAGCTTTCTTT	CASSLESGRMNTEAFF
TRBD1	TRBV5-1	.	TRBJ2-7	TGCGCCAGCAGCTTGGAACAGGGGCCCTACGAGCAGTACTTC	CASSLEQGPYEQYF